This is a list of T cell receptor beta chains from one sample in a study of blood T cell repertoires in COVID-19. TCRdb's copy holds only in-frame clones and misses some; the assay was immunoSEQ multiplex PCR. This sample has around 200,000 clones; 88% occur once, and the top ten carry roughly 2.8%. Sequenced: PBMCs or T cells enriched from blood (not recorded which). The origin of the receptors is a woman in her thirties who had recovered from COVID-19. Both conserved end residues are part of each CDR3. The D gene is left open where the match is weak. The size of a clone is reported for some rows only, either as once, few or many, or as a class for expanded clones.

j_gene: TRBJ2-1
v_gene: TRBV5-4
abundance: -
d_gene: TRBD2
CDR3aa: CASSFSLAGQFF
CDR3nt: TGTGCCAGCAGCTTCTCACTAGCGGGGCAGTTCTTC

j_gene: TRBJ2-1
v_gene: TRBV3-1/TRBV3-2
abundance: -
d_gene: TRBD2
CDR3aa: CASSQNPAGGHNEQFF
CDR3nt: TGTGCCAGCAGCCAAAACCCAGCGGGGGGGCACAATGAGCAGTTCTTC

j_gene: TRBJ1-5
v_gene: TRBV5-6
abundance: -
d_gene: -
CDR3aa: CASSFGGAQPQHF
CDR3nt: TGTGCCAGCAGCTTTGGGGGGGCTCAGCCCCAGCATTTT

j_gene: TRBJ1-3
v_gene: TRBV3-1/TRBV3-2
abundance: -
d_gene: TRBD1
CDR3aa: CASSQQGAGNTIYF
CDR3nt: TGTGCCAGCAGCCAGCAGGGGGCTGGAAACACCATATATTTT

j_gene: TRBJ2-3
v_gene: TRBV11-2
abundance: -
d_gene: TRBD1
CDR3aa: CASSVRDRADGDTQYF
CDR3nt: TGTGCCAGCAGCGTCCGGGACAGGGCGGACGGAGATACGCAGTATTTT

j_gene: TRBJ2-5
v_gene: TRBV19
abundance: -
d_gene: -
CDR3aa: CASSIGQGLLETQYF
CDR3nt: TGTGCCAGTAGTATCGGTCAAGGACTATTGGAGACCCAGTACTTC

j_gene: TRBJ1-1
v_gene: TRBV10-2
abundance: -
d_gene: -
CDR3aa: CASRVRQTNTEAFF
CDR3nt: TGCGCCAGCAGGGTAAGACAGACGAACACTGAAGCTTTCTTT

j_gene: TRBJ1-1
v_gene: TRBV6-2/TRBV6-3
abundance: -
d_gene: TRBD1
CDR3aa: CASSPISTGAMNTEAFF
CDR3nt: TGTGCCAGCAGCCCCATTTCCACAGGGGCCATGAACACTGAAGCTTTCTTT

j_gene: TRBJ1-1
v_gene: TRBV19
abundance: -
d_gene: -
CDR3aa: CASSLEVDTEAFF
CDR3nt: TGTGCCAGTAGTTTGGAGGTAGACACTGAAGCTTTCTTT

j_gene: TRBJ2-3
v_gene: TRBV3-1/TRBV3-2
abundance: -
d_gene: -
CDR3aa: CASSQGASVTDTQYF
CDR3nt: TGTGCCAGCAGCCAAGGAGCTAGCGTTACAGATACGCAGTATTTT

j_gene: TRBJ2-3
v_gene: TRBV6-5
abundance: -
d_gene: TRBD2
CDR3aa: CASSRAGATDTQYF
CDR3nt: TGTGCCAGCAGTCGAGCGGGGGCCACAGATACGCAGTATTTT

j_gene: TRBJ2-5
v_gene: TRBV11-1
abundance: -
d_gene: -
CDR3aa: CASSSRTIQETQYF
CDR3nt: TGTGCCAGCAGCTCCCGGACTATTCAAGAGACCCAGTACTTC

j_gene: TRBJ2-3
v_gene: TRBV2
abundance: -
d_gene: TRBD1
CDR3aa: CASMPRDRGLTDTQYF
CDR3nt: TGTGCCAGCATGCCCCGGGACAGGGGGCTTACAGATACGCAGTATTTT

j_gene: TRBJ1-3
v_gene: TRBV3-1/TRBV3-2
abundance: -
d_gene: -
CDR3aa: CASSPGRGDVNTIYF
CDR3nt: TGTGCCAGCAGCCCCGGGAGGGGGGATGTAAACACCATATATTTT

j_gene: TRBJ1-6
v_gene: TRBV27
abundance: -
d_gene: TRBD1
CDR3aa: CASSPGQEGNSPLHF
CDR3nt: TGTGCCAGCAGTCCCGGACAGGAGGGGAATTCACCCCTCCACTTT

j_gene: TRBJ2-3
v_gene: TRBV7-2
abundance: -
d_gene: -
CDR3aa: CASSTFRRGGDTQYF
CDR3nt: TGTGCCAGCAGCACGTTTCGACGGGGAGGAGATACGCAGTATTTT

j_gene: TRBJ2-1
v_gene: TRBV4-3
abundance: -
d_gene: TRBD2
CDR3aa: CASSQDGTSYLYEQFF
CDR3nt: TGCGCCAGCAGCCAAGATGGGACTAGCTACCTCTATGAGCAGTTCTTC

j_gene: TRBJ2-3
v_gene: TRBV15
abundance: -
d_gene: -
CDR3aa: CATSGLGGGAADTQYF
CDR3nt: TGTGCCACCAGCGGTCTTGGCGGGGGCGCAGCAGATACGCAGTATTTT

j_gene: TRBJ1-3
v_gene: TRBV5-1
abundance: -
d_gene: -
CDR3aa: CASSFRSGNTIYF
CDR3nt: TGCGCCAGCAGCTTTAGATCTGGAAACACCATATATTTT

j_gene: TRBJ1-5
v_gene: TRBV7-2
abundance: -
d_gene: -
CDR3aa: CASSSVGGQPQHF
CDR3nt: TGTGCCAGCAGCTCCGTAGGGGGTCAGCCCCAGCATTTT

j_gene: TRBJ2-5
v_gene: TRBV5-1
abundance: -
d_gene: -
CDR3aa: CASSFIQRETQYF
CDR3nt: TGCGCCAGCAGCTTTATACAGAGAGAGACCCAGTACTTC

j_gene: TRBJ1-1
v_gene: TRBV29-1
abundance: -
d_gene: -
CDR3aa: CSVQSNTEAFF
CDR3nt: TGCAGCGTACAGTCGAACACTGAAGCTTTCTTT

j_gene: TRBJ1-4
v_gene: TRBV4-1
abundance: -
d_gene: -
CDR3aa: CASSQDGRQKGNEKLFF
CDR3nt: TGCGCCAGCAGCCAAGATGGTCGACAGAAAGGAAATGAAAAACTGTTTTTT

j_gene: TRBJ2-7
v_gene: TRBV7-6
abundance: -
d_gene: -
CDR3aa: CASSSHRDMQYF
CDR3nt: TGTGCCAGCAGTTCCCACAGGGATATGCAGTACTTC

j_gene: TRBJ2-3
v_gene: TRBV10-3
abundance: -
d_gene: TRBD2
CDR3aa: CAIKRGILTDTQYF
CDR3nt: TGTGCCATCAAGCGGGGAATACTGACAGATACGCAGTATTTT

j_gene: TRBJ2-2
v_gene: TRBV7-3
abundance: -
d_gene: TRBD2
CDR3aa: CASSLGLAANTGELFF
CDR3nt: TGTGCCAGCAGCTTAGGACTAGCGGCGAACACCGGGGAGCTGTTTTTT

j_gene: TRBJ1-5
v_gene: TRBV4-2
abundance: -
d_gene: TRBD1
CDR3aa: CASSQDRGQGMLQPQHF
CDR3nt: TGTGCCAGCAGCCAAGATCGGGGACAGGGAATGTTACAGCCCCAGCATTTT

j_gene: TRBJ2-3
v_gene: TRBV6-6
abundance: -
d_gene: -
CDR3aa: CASSQARAPLNTDTQYF
CDR3nt: TGTGCCAGCAGTCAGGCGCGGGCGCCACTTAACACAGATACGCAGTATTTT

j_gene: TRBJ2-2
v_gene: TRBV18
abundance: -
d_gene: TRBD2
CDR3aa: CASSPLVGLAGGTGELFF
CDR3nt: TGTGCCAGCTCCCCCCTCGTTGGACTAGCGGGAGGCACCGGGGAGCTGTTTTTT

j_gene: TRBJ2-1
v_gene: TRBV11-2
abundance: few
d_gene: TRBD1
CDR3aa: CASSVGWTGNNEQFF
CDR3nt: TGTGCCAGCAGCGTCGGGTGGACAGGCAACAATGAGCAGTTCTTC

j_gene: TRBJ2-3
v_gene: TRBV4-2
abundance: -
d_gene: -
CDR3aa: CASSQEGGAFRTDTQYF
CDR3nt: TGTGCCAGCAGCCAAGAGGGGGGGGCCTTTCGAACAGATACGCAGTATTTT

j_gene: TRBJ1-3
v_gene: TRBV14
abundance: few
d_gene: -
CDR3aa: CASSQDSLRSGNTIYF
CDR3nt: TGTGCCAGCAGCCAAGATTCCCTGCGCTCTGGAAACACCATATATTTT

j_gene: TRBJ2-5
v_gene: TRBV18
abundance: -
d_gene: TRBD2
CDR3aa: CASSPLPSGEWETQYF
CDR3nt: TGTGCCAGCTCACCACTGCCTAGCGGGGAATGGGAGACCCAGTACTTC

j_gene: TRBJ2-1
v_gene: TRBV12-5
abundance: -
d_gene: -
CDR3aa: CASGSGGLVEQFF
CDR3nt: TGTGCTAGTGGTTCAGGGGGACTAGTCGAGCAGTTCTTC

j_gene: TRBJ2-2
v_gene: TRBV15
abundance: once
d_gene: -
CDR3aa: CATSRERGGYTGELFF
CDR3nt: TGTGCCACCAGCAGAGAACGCGGGGGCTACACCGGGGAGCTGTTTTTT

j_gene: TRBJ2-7
v_gene: TRBV4-1
abundance: -
d_gene: -
CDR3aa: CASSQMDISPYEQYF
CDR3nt: TGCGCCAGCAGCCAGATGGACATTAGCCCCTACGAGCAGTACTTC

j_gene: TRBJ1-3
v_gene: TRBV7-9
abundance: -
d_gene: -
CDR3aa: CASSLDFAVSGNTIYF
CDR3nt: TGTGCCAGCAGCTTAGATTTTGCAGTCTCTGGAAACACCATATATTTT

j_gene: TRBJ2-5
v_gene: TRBV27
abundance: -
d_gene: -
CDR3aa: CASSTHRVETQYF
CDR3nt: TGTGCCAGCAGTACCCACAGGGTAGAGACCCAGTACTTC

j_gene: TRBJ2-3
v_gene: TRBV5-4
abundance: -
d_gene: TRBD1
CDR3aa: CASSGLKGAHTDTQYF
CDR3nt: TGTGCCAGCAGTGGACTGAAGGGGGCCCACACAGATACGCAGTATTTT

j_gene: TRBJ1-2
v_gene: TRBV7-3
abundance: -
d_gene: -
CDR3aa: CASSQGDSRGYTF
CDR3nt: TGTGCCAGCAGCCAAGGGGATTCTCGGGGCTACACCTTC